The source of this TCR beta chain is a study of identical twins. General observations from the study: Insertion counts were lower in abundant cord blood beta clonotypes, a trend that memory repertoires did not show. Twin sharing of out-of-frame TCR alpha was underestimated by models in monozygotic pairs. Conclusions came from cross-sectional statistical analysis, not from following the same donors. Twins' surplus sharing was weaker for beta out-of-frame sequences.

The CDR3 is 19 residues long. Germline V gene data show CDR1 as SNHLY and CDR2 as FYNNEI. With V trimmed by 4 bases and J by 6 bases, 15 bases remained unmatched. Worth noting for this clonotype: The target antigen is unknown.

From the 5' RACE reads, TCRdb called clonotypes with MiXCR, one entry per CDR3 protein. In the table there are 300,000 to 400,000 distinct CDR3 sequences, roughly an eighth of which are singletons. A further study also used this sample, focusing on yellow fever vaccine responses in identical twins.

This chain links TRBV2 with TRBJ2-3; 14 bases fit TRBD2. Source material: CD8+ T cells sorted from blood. The source of this sequence is a woman in her late teens or twenties in good health. CDR3: CASSGYRLAGGPLVDTQYF. The CDR3, as DNA: TGTGCCAGCAGTGGTTATAGACTAGCGGGGGGGCCTCTGGTGGATACGCAGTATTTT.